This record looks at one T cell receptor beta chain sequence and its context. Its antigen is unidentified. The data belong to a study of early T cells in non-severe SARS-CoV-2 infection. Study background: From unsorted whole blood, bulk RNA was sequenced, and the chains remained unpaired.

Whole-study findings and limits: CD4 and private specificities were missed by VDJdb matching, which favored anti-spike CD8 responses.

The ends were cut back, 5 bases at V and 3 bases at J, with 7 bases in the middle. This CDR3 is 12 amino acids long. Per germline, CDR1 MNHEY and CDR2 SVGEGT. Individually, cDNA molecules had unique molecular identifiers attached to them. TCRdb recomputed calls from the 5' RACE reads with MiXCR, one row per CDR3 protein. The data contain approximately 42,000 distinct CDR3 sequences, around 6.8% of them seen just once; the ten biggest clones take up roughly 5%. This TCR was sampled from an adult who was a healthcare worker with PCR-confirmed SARS-CoV-2 infection or an uninfected control (not recorded which). V and J are TRBV6-2 or TRBV6-3 and TRBJ1-1; D not resolved. Material for sequencing was whole blood. The CDR3 nucleotides read TGTGCCAGCAGTCTCCAAGACACTGAAGCTTTCTTT. Its protein is CASSLQDTEAFF.